This paragraph covers one TCR beta chain sequence. Its target is unknown. These data originate in a study of blood T cells in healthy people across ages. Study-wide background: There was about one barcoded beta molecule captured by template switching per two T cells.

Overall study findings and caveats: The unsorted PBMCs prevented any conclusive comparison of naive versus antigen-experienced cells. Roughly linearly, TCR beta diversity per million T cells fell as age increased. Naive T cell percentage by flow cytometry tracked strongly with beta diversity.

CDR1 is SQVTM and CDR2 is ANQGSEA in the germline V gene. V was clipped by 6 bases and J by 0 bases, with 10 bases between them. CDR3 length: 13 residues. Primed by a sample-barcoded 5' primer and a J-beta primer mix, a second PCR proceeded for 7 to 11 cycles. MiXCR, run by TCRdb on the 5' RACE reads, gives a single entry per CDR3 protein. The sample yields 650,000 to 800,000 distinct CDR3 sequences, around 45% seen once. This rearrangement joins TRBV29-1 to TRBJ2-3; D gene ambiguous. This clonotype originated in a man between 60 and 75 years old in good health. What was sequenced was blood. For the CDR3, the DNA is TGCAGCGTGTGGGTGGAAAGCACAGATACGCAGTATTTT. Amino acids: CSVWVESTDTQYF.